Below, 28 T cell receptor beta chains from the same sample are listed, as sequenced in a study of early T cells in non-severe SARS-CoV-2 infection. In TCRdb, the 5' RACE reads were re-called with MiXCR into one record per CDR3 protein. The top ten clones hold about 16% of a sample with some 60,000 distinct CDR3 sequences, more than 8.5% of them seen once. The sample comprised whole blood. These receptors all come from an adult who was a healthcare worker with PCR-confirmed SARS-CoV-2 infection or an uninfected control (not recorded which).

This clonotype was counted a few times. The rearrangement links TRBV28 to TRBJ2-3; possible D gene TRBD2, 6 bases. Germline loops: CDR1 MDHEN, CDR2 SYDVKM. V lost 7 bases and J lost 3, with 23 bases in between. This CDR3 contains 17 residues. The CDR3 sequence is CASTPGWRASITDTQYF. CDR3 nucleotide sequence: TGTGCCAGCACCCCCGGGTGGAGGGCCTCCATAACAGATACGCAGTATTTT.

This clonotype has more than one count but fewer than ten. V usage is TRBV10-3 and J usage is TRBJ2-3; 8 bases match TRBD2. The CDR3 length is 14 residues. Germline loops: CDR1 ENHRY, CDR2 SYGVKD. V lost 6 bases to trimming and J lost 3 bases; unmatched junction nucleotides: 5. CDR3: CAISHGTRTDTQYF. DNA of the CDR3: TGTGCCATCAGCCACGGGACTAGGACAGATACGCAGTATTTT.

At least ten counts were recorded for this clonotype. This rearrangement joins TRBV12-3 or TRBV12-4 to TRBJ2-6; the D gene could be TRBD1 or TRBD2 (7 bases each). V dropped 0 bases and J dropped 0 bases, with 18 bases sitting between them. The CDR3 is 20 residues long. This chain's CDR3 is CASSLANRGLLTSGANVLTF. The CDR3, as DNA: TGTGCCAGCAGTTTAGCCAACAGGGGACTACTTACCTCTGGGGCCAACGTCCTGACTTTC.

The V gene is TRBV6-1, the J gene TRBJ1-5; TRBD1 aligns across 9 bases. V gave up 7 bases and J gave up 4 bases; unmatched junction bases: 8. Germline assignment: CDR1 MNHNS and CDR2 SASEGT. The CDR3 spans 15 residues. CDR3 residues: CASKVGTGLNQPQHF. CDR3 sequence (DNA): TGTGCCAGCAAAGTTGGGACAGGGTTAAATCAGCCCCAGCATTTT.

Of note for this clonotype: With a much larger clone just one base away, this may be a read error. The chain combines TRBV3-2 with TRBJ2-3; no check of the table's D call, TRBD2, against the DNA was made. TRBV3-2 counts as a pseudogene. The CDR3 consists of 19 residues. This CDR3 reads CARLETGTSGYSPTDTQCF. In nucleotides, the CDR3 is TGTGCCAGGTTGGAAACCGGGACTAGCGGATATTCCCCCACAGATACGCAGTGTTTT.

This clonotype was seen ten or more times. This chain uses TRBV7-9 with TRBJ2-5, with 8 bases lining up with TRBD1. The CDR3 totals 14 residues. Trimming cost V 5 bases and J 5 bases; bases outside gene matches: 7. CDR1 is SEHNR and CDR2 is FQNEAQ in the germline V gene (reference sequence). CDR3 coding DNA: TGTGCCAGCAGCCCAGGGGGCGGGCGGGAGACCCAGTACTTC. It codes for CASSPGGGRETQYF.

The chain combines TRBV2 with TRBJ2-2; possibly TRBD2 for D (6 bases). The germline gives CDR1 SNHLY, CDR2 FYNNEI. The CDR3 covers 13 residues. V was pared by 9 bases and J by 4 bases, with 12 bases between. CDR3 in amino acids: CASSGVATGELFF. CDR3 DNA sequence: TGTGCCAGTTCGGGGGTAGCCACCGGGGAGCTGTTTTTT.

This clonotype showed up many times. This chain connects TRBV4-3 to TRBJ2-3, with 9 bases lining up with TRBD2. The V and J ends lost 5 bases and 2 bases, in that order; junction bases with no gene match: 8. The germline gives CDR1 LGHNA, CDR2 YSLEER. This CDR3 region has 16 residues. The CDR3 protein is CASSMTTSGATDTQYF. In DNA, the CDR3 is TGCGCCAGCAGCATGACGACTAGCGGAGCCACAGATACGCAGTATTTT.

This clonotype was seen many times. This rearrangement joins TRBV7-2 to TRBJ1-2; D not resolved. The germline V gene encodes CDR1 SGHTA and CDR2 FQGNSA. The CDR3 spans 15 residues. Trimming took 1 base from V and 2 from J, leaving 11 bases between them. This CDR3 is CASSLDLHGNYGYTF. The CDR3 region has the DNA TGTGCCAGCAGCTTAGATTTGCACGGGAACTATGGCTACACCTTC. Complete variable domain (other parts from reference TRBV7-2 and TRBJ1-2): GAGVSQSPSNKVTEKGKDVELRCDPISGHTALYWYRQSLGQGLEFLIYFQGNSAPDKSGLPSDRFSAERTGGSVSTLTIQRTQQEDSAVYLCASSLDLHGNYGYTFGSGTRLTVV.

This clonotype came up many times. This chain links TRBV6-5 with TRBJ2-1, with D perhaps matching TRBD2 (6 bases). The CDR3 is 15 amino acids. Germline loops: CDR1 MNHEY, CDR2 SVGAGI. V was pared by 10 bases and J by 6 bases, with 22 bases between. The CDR3 nucleotides read TGTGCCACCCGTCGGGCGGGACCCCGCGTCAATGAGCAGTTCTTC. It codes for CATRRAGPRVNEQFF.

This clonotype was seen ten or more times. The V call is TRBV7-6, the J call TRBJ2-2, with 11 bases matching TRBD2. CDR3 length equals 17 residues. CDR1 and CDR2 (germline): SGHVS, FNYEAQ. The V gene end was trimmed by 5 bases and the J gene end by 9 bases; junction bases not matched to a gene: 14. The chain's CDR3 is CASSPRLGTSGSRELFF. The CDR3 DNA sequence: TGTGCCAGCAGCCCGAGACTTGGGACTAGCGGTTCCCGGGAGCTGTTTTTT. Looking up the rest from reference TRBV7-6 and TRBJ2-2 gives the full variable domain: GAGVSQSPRYKVTKRGQDVALRCDPISGHVSLYWYRQALGQGPEFLTYFNYEAQQDKSGLPNDRFSAERPEGSISTLTIQRTEQRDSAMYRCASSPRLGTSGSRELFFGEGSRLTVL.

V gene TRBV5-6 combines with J gene TRBJ2-6; maybe TRBD1 (5 bases). The V end was cut by 3 bases, the J end by 2 bases, with 9 bases between. CDR3 length: 15 amino acids. The germline V gene has CDR1 SGHDT and CDR2 YYEEEE. CDR3 sequence reads: CASSSRVTGANVLTF. The CDR3 region has the DNA TGTGCCAGCAGCTCCAGGGTAACTGGGGCCAACGTCCTGACTTTC.

This clonotype was seen ten or more times. The chain combines TRBV12-3 or TRBV12-4 with TRBJ2-1; 9 bases align to TRBD1. The CDR3 contains 14 residues. Losses at the gene ends were 10 bases for V and 0 bases for J; bases not matched to a gene: 4. This chain's CDR3 is CANPQGASYNEQFF. CDR3 in DNA: TGTGCCAACCCACAGGGGGCCTCCTACAATGAGCAGTTCTTC.

The chain is built from TRBV21-1 and TRBJ2-5; the table's TRBD1 call for D was not verified on the DNA. TRBV21-1 is designated a pseudogene. The CDR3 is 17 amino acids. Here the CDR3 DNA reads TGTGCCAGCAGCAAATGGGACTACCCGGGAAGAGGAGAGACCCAGTACTTC. Translation: CASSKWDYPGRGETQYF.

This clonotype has just a few counts. The chain joins TRBV28 to TRBJ1-2; D is undetermined. The CDR3 is made up of 12 amino acids. Trimming took 4 bases from V and 8 from J, leaving 11 bases between them. Germline lookup yields CDR1 MDHEN and CDR2 SYDVKM. CDR3 nucleotides: TGTGCCAGCAGTTCCCGGGCGCTAGGCTACACCTTC. Protein: CASSSRALGYTF.

In its sample, this clonotype was seen many times. The genes are TRBV20-1 and TRBJ2-7; perhaps TRBD1 as D (6 bases). Trimming stripped 6 bases from V and 0 bases from J, with 9 bases between. Germline-derived CDR1 and CDR2 are DFQATT and SNEGSKA (reference sequence). The length of the CDR3 is 12 residues. The CDR3 sequence: CSAMDSSYEQYF. The CDR3 DNA is TGCAGTGCCATGGACAGCTCCTACGAGCAGTACTTC.

This clonotype showed up many times. This rearrangement joins TRBV7-3 to TRBJ2-1; 13 bases are shared with TRBD2. The CDR3 sequence is 20 residues long. With V trimmed by 0 bases and J by 8 bases, 16 bases remained unmatched. Germline CDR1 is SGHTA and CDR2 is FQGTGA. CDR3 residues: CASSLTPVPRLAGGSDEQFF. The CDR3 DNA follows: TGTGCCAGCAGCTTAACCCCAGTTCCCAGACTAGCGGGAGGTAGCGATGAGCAGTTCTTC.

This clonotype came up many times. The chain couples TRBV6-5 to TRBJ1-5, with TRBD1 matching 9 bases. After removal of 4 bases from V and 7 bases from J, the junction contained 8 bases not matched to a gene. The CDR3 is made up of 15 amino acids. The germline V gene encodes CDR1 MNHEY and CDR2 SVGAGI. This chain's CDR3 is CASSLTGQGGQPQHF. CDR3 sequence (DNA): TGTGCCAGCAGTTTAACGGGACAGGGAGGCCAGCCCCAGCATTTT.

This clonotype was found many times. The rearrangement links TRBV7-9 to TRBJ1-5; D is undetermined. The ends were cut back, 5 bases at V and 0 bases at J, with 11 bases in the middle. The germline V gene encodes CDR1 SEHNR and CDR2 FQNEAQ (reference sequence). CDR3 length equals 15 residues. Here the CDR3 DNA reads TGTGCCAGCAGCCTAGGCGGGCATAGCAATCAGCCCCAGCATTTT. Protein: CASSLGGHSNQPQHF.

This clonotype appeared a few times. V is TRBV29-1 and J is TRBJ1-1; unclear D gene. Germline values: CDR1 SQVTM, CDR2 ANQGSEA. V gave up 4 bases and J gave up 9 bases, with 6 bases separating them. The CDR3 runs to 9 residues. CDR3 coding DNA: TGCAGCGTTGGACCTAAAGCTTTCTTT. Translating gives CSVGPKAFF.

This clonotype showed up many times. The chain is built from TRBV7-2 and TRBJ2-1; D unclear. This CDR3 is built from 12 residues. The germline V gene encodes CDR1 SGHTA and CDR2 FQGNSA. V dropped 6 bases and J dropped 2 bases, with 5 bases sitting between them. CDR3 nucleotide sequence: TGTGCCAGCAGTTTGACCTACAATGAGCAGTTCTTC. It translates to CASSLTYNEQFF.

This clonotype was recorded many times. The chain couples TRBV4-2 to TRBJ2-7, with D perhaps TRBD2 (6 bases). From germline, CDR1 is LGHNA and CDR2 YNFKEQ. The length of the CDR3 is 18 residues. The V end was cut by 1 base, the J end by 4 bases, with 23 bases between. CDR3 sequence reads: CASSQALSVGGGGYEQYF. The CDR3 nucleotides read TGTGCCAGCAGCCAAGCCCTCTCGGTGGGGGGAGGAGGTTACGAGCAGTACTTC.

This clonotype was observed at least ten times. The chain recombines TRBV6-1 with TRBJ2-1; D not resolved. Germline V CDR1 and CDR2: MNHNS, SASEGT. The CDR3 is made up of 13 amino acids. V was shortened by 3 bases and J by 10 bases, with 13 bases between the two germline ends. The CDR3 protein is CASSEREVQEQFF. The DNA for the CDR3 is TGTGCCAGCAGTGAGCGCGAGGTCCAAGAGCAGTTCTTC.

Here the CDR3 reads CASTTTGFNGYTF. The CDR3 nucleotides are TGTGCCAGCACCACCACAGGGTTTAATGGCTACACCTTC. The rearrangement links TRBV6-6 to TRBJ1-2; TRBD1 might be the D (6 bases). This CDR3 region has 13 residues. The V gene lost 7 bases and the J gene lost 6 bases, with 15 bases spanning the gap. CDR1 is MNHNY and CDR2 is SVGAGI in the germline V gene (reference sequence).

At least ten counts were recorded for this clonotype. This chain uses TRBV6-5 with TRBJ2-6, with D tentatively TRBD1 (6 bases). V lost 6 bases and J lost 1, with 13 bases in between. The CDR3 has 16 residues. Germline CDR1 reads MNHEY; CDR2 reads SVGAGI. CDR3 sequence reads: CASRKPQGSGANVLTF. CDR3 sequence (DNA): TGTGCCAGCAGAAAACCCCAGGGGTCTGGGGCCAACGTCCTGACTTTC.

V usage is TRBV7-2 and J usage is TRBJ2-5; unclear D gene. The germline V gene has CDR1 SGHTA and CDR2 FQGNSA. The V gene lost 5 bases and the J gene lost 4 bases, with 14 bases spanning the gap. The CDR3 loop spans 14 amino acids. This CDR3 is CASSPATPGETQYF. In DNA form, the CDR3 reads TGTGCCAGCAGCCCTGCCACGCCCGGAGAGACCCAGTACTTC.

This clonotype was seen at least ten times. The gene calls are TRBV7-7 and TRBJ2-5; 11 bases are a match to TRBD2. The CDR3 is made up of 15 amino acids. Germline CDR1 is SSHAT and CDR2 is FNYEAQ (reference sequence). V gave up 5 bases and J gave up 2 bases; unmatched junction bases: 4. The chain's CDR3 is CASSIGTSGQETQYF. The CDR3 bases are TGTGCCAGCAGCATCGGGACTAGCGGACAAGAGACCCAGTACTTC.

The chain couples TRBV7-2 to TRBJ2-5, with unresolved D. Germline V gene data show CDR1 as SGHTA and CDR2 as FQGNSA. Trimming removed 1 base at V and 0 bases at J, with 6 bases between. This CDR3 is built from 14 residues. The CDR3 loop is CASSLDRNQETQYF. CDR3 bases: TGTGCCAGCAGCTTAGATCGGAACCAAGAGACCCAGTACTTC.